These 14 T cell receptor beta chains were sequenced from one sample in a study of T cells after yellow fever vaccination (dated by TCRdb to 2018 to 2020). Preparation of the library involved 5' RACE. TCRdb records Illumina HiSeq 2500 as the sequencer. TCRdb reanalyzed the raw reads on its own, using fastp at Q25 for trimming and MiXCR for clone calling, and kept in-frame beta chains. Rows are combined by CDR3 protein, so each entry shows the most common genes and DNA. This sample gives about 370,000 distinct CDR3 sequences in total; more than 9% of them show up just once. The ten top clones hold 18% of the sample. The sample's treatment or condition label is to be understood as: live attenuated yellow fever vaccine strain. Sample: PBMCs, taken on the day of the first yellow fever vaccination. The receptors shown here come from a man aged 18 to 30 who received the YFV17D yellow fever vaccine.

J is TRBJ2-7 and V is TRBV5-5; 7 bases map to TRBD1. The CDR3 has 13 amino acids. The ends lost 6 bases at V and 3 bases at J; junction bases unmatched: 6. Germline assignment: CDR1 SGHKS and CDR2 YYEKEE (reference sequence). The CDR3 reads CASISGQIYEQYV. CDR3 nucleotides: TGTGCCAGCATCTCGGGACAGATCTACGAGCAGTACGTC.

CDR3 protein: CASSARETVYYGYTF. The CDR3 nucleotides read TGTGCCAGCAGCGCCCGGGAGACCGTGTACTATGGCTACACCTTC. The chain carries TRBV9 and TRBJ1-2; D remains ambiguous. The V end lost 3 bases, the J end lost 3 bases, and 15 bases lay between the germline ends. The CDR3 extends over 15 amino acids. Germline CDR1 SGDLS, CDR2 YYNGEE.

The CDR3 sequence: CASSLKVAVTDTQYF. The CDR3 nucleotides are TGTGCCAGCAGCTTAAAGGTGGCCGTCACAGATACGCAGTATTTT. J is TRBJ2-3 and V is TRBV7-9; no clear D. This CDR3 contains 15 residues. Germline lookup yields CDR1 SEHNR and CDR2 FQNEAQ (reference sequence). V gave up 2 bases and J gave up 2 bases, with 11 bases separating them.

This clonotype was counted a few times. The chain carries TRBV19 and TRBJ2-1; 10 nucleotides align to TRBD1. The CDR3 loop spans 14 amino acids. The V segment lost 6 bases and the J segment 8 bases; nucleotides outside the gene matches: 7. From germline, CDR1 is LNHDA and CDR2 SQIVND (reference sequence). CDR3 in amino acids: CASSQTGGLDEQFF. The CDR3 DNA sequence: TGTGCCAGTAGCCAGACAGGGGGCCTGGATGAGCAGTTCTTC.

The rearrangement links TRBV5-4 to TRBJ1-3; 8 bases match TRBD1. This CDR3 contains 15 residues. Trimming took 4 bases from V and 9 from J; bases not matched to a gene: 12. Germline-derived CDR1 and CDR2 are SGHNT and YYREEE (reference sequence). The CDR3 DNA follows: TGTGCCAGCAGCAACGCTGACAGGGGCTTTGGCACCATATATTTT. The encoded protein is CASSNADRGFGTIYF. Looking up the rest from reference TRBV5-4 and TRBJ1-3 gives the full variable domain: ETGVTQSPTHLIKTRGQQVTLRCSSQSGHNTVSWYQQALGQGPQFIFQYYREEENGRGNFPPRFSGLQFPNYSSELNVNALELDDSALYLCASSNADRGFGTIYFGEGSWLTVV.

This clonotype has a count of ten or more. This chain uses TRBV6-5 with TRBJ2-3, with TRBD2 matching 9 bases. Germline V gives CDR1 MNHEY, CDR2 SVGAGI. V shed 5 bases and J 5 bases; nucleotides not matched to a gene: 8. The CDR3 is made up of 15 amino acids. The CDR3 coding sequence is TGTGCCAGCAGTCTTCTAGCGGGGCGAGGAGATACGCAGTATTTT. As protein: CASSLLAGRGDTQYF.

The V gene is TRBV6-6, the J gene TRBJ1-4; 7 bases fit TRBD1. V shed 6 bases, J shed 6 bases, and the junction held 4 bases outside the gene matches. Germline-derived CDR1 and CDR2 are MNHNY and SVGAGI (reference sequence). The CDR3 is made up of 13 amino acids. CDR3 protein: CASSDTGDEKLFF. CDR3 bases: TGTGCCAGCAGCGACACAGGGGATGAAAAACTGTTTTTT.

As regards this clonotype: A clone one base away is much larger, so this may be a read error. The rearrangement links TRBV11-2 to TRBJ2-3; 11 bases align to TRBD2. CDR3 length: 15 amino acids. Germline CDR1 is SGHAT and CDR2 is FQNNGV. CDR3 region: CASSFSGGEEDAQYF. The CDR3 coding sequence is TGTGCCAGCAGTTTTAGCGGGGGGGAGGAAGATGCGCAGTATTTT.

The chain joins TRBV2 to TRBJ2-5; D gene uncertain. The CDR3 loop spans 13 amino acids. Trimming removed 11 bases from V and 3 bases from J, with 16 bases in between. Germline lookup yields CDR1 SNHLY and CDR2 FYNNEI. CDR3 nucleotides: TGTGCCCGCTCGTCGGGCCTAGAAGAGACCCAGTACTTC. Its protein is CARSSGLEETQYF.

The V call is TRBV20-1, the J call TRBJ2-3; perhaps TRBD2 as D (5 bases). Germline CDR1 DFQATT, CDR2 SNEGSKA (reference sequence). CDR3 length: 14 residues. Trimming took off 4 bases at V and 0 bases at J, with 11 bases between the two ends. CDR3 in DNA: TGCAGTGCTAAACGCGGGTCAAGCACAGATACGCAGTATTTT. This gives the protein CSAKRGSSTDTQYF.

The J gene is TRBJ2-7, the V gene TRBV29-1, with 9 bases that match TRBD1. Germline CDR1 and CDR2: SQVTM and ANQGSEA. CDR3 length: 13 amino acids. With 6 bases clipped from V and 5 bases from J, the junction kept 8 bases outside the gene matches. Here the CDR3 DNA reads TGCAGCGTATGGGGACAGGGTGGGAACGAGCAGTACTTC. Amino acid sequence: CSVWGQGGNEQYF.

The rearrangement uses TRBV7-2 and TRBJ2-3; D gene uncertain. The CDR3 extends over 13 amino acids. Between the trimmed V and J ends, which lost 1 base and 6 bases, there was a span of 8 bases. From germline, CDR1 is SGHTA and CDR2 FQGNSA. As DNA, the CDR3 is TGTGCCAGCAGCTTAGGGGTCCGGGATACGCAGTATTTT. Translated: CASSLGVRDTQYF.

The V gene is TRBV18, the J gene TRBJ2-1, with D possibly being TRBD2 (6 bases). Germline CDR1 KGHSH, CDR2 LQKENI. This CDR3 is built from 12 residues. V was pared by 3 bases and J by 10 bases, with 10 bases between. This CDR3 reads CASSPGLIEQFF. In DNA form, the CDR3 reads TGTGCCAGCTCACCGGGACTTATAGAGCAGTTCTTC. Variable domain in full (rest from reference TRBV18 and TRBJ2-1): NAGVMQNPRHLVRRRGQEARLRCSPMKGHSHVYWYRQLPEEGLKFMVYLQKENIIDESGMPKERFSAEFPKEGPSILRIQQVVRGDSAAYFCASSPGLIEQFFGPGTRLTVL.

There are many counts of this clonotype. This chain uses TRBV7-8 with TRBJ2-7; D might be TRBD1 (5 bases). The CDR3 is 15 residues long. The V end lost 6 bases, the J end lost 3 bases, and 18 bases lay between the germline ends. Germline values: CDR1 SGHVS, CDR2 FQNEAQ. CDR3 DNA: TGTGCCAGCAGTAGCCGGCCAGGGTTGGTCTACGAGCAGTACTTC. Protein product: CASSSRPGLVYEQYF.